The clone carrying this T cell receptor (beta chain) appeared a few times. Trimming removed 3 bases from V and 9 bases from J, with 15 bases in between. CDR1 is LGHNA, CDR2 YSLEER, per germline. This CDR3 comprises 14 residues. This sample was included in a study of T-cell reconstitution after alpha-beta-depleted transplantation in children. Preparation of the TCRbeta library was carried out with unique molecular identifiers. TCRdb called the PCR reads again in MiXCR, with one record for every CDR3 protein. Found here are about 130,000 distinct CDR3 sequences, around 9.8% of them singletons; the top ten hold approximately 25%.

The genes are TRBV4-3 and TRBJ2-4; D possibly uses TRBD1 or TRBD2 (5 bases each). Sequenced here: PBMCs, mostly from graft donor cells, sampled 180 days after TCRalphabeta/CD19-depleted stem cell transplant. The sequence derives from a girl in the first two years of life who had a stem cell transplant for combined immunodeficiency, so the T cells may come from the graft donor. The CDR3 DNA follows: TGCGCCAGCAGCCAGGGACCGCTCCAATCCATTCAGTACTTC. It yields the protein CASSQGPLQSIQYF.